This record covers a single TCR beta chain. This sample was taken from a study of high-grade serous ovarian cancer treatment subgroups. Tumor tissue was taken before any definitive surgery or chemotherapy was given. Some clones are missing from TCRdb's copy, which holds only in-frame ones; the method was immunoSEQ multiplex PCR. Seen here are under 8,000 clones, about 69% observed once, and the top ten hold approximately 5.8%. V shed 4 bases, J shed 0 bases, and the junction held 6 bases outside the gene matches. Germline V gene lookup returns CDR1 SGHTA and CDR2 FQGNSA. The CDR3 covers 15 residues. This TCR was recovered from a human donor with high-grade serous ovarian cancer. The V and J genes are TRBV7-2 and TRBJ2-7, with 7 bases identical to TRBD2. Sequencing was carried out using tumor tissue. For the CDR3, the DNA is TGTGCCAGCAGCTGGTCAGCGGGACCCTCCTACGAGCAGTACTTC. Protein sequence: CASSWSAGPSYEQYF.